The next 18 T cell receptor beta chains were all read from a single sample in a study of T-cell reconstitution after alpha-beta-depleted transplantation in children. TCRbeta library construction was performed incorporating unique molecular identifiers. Each CDR3 protein gets one entry after TCRdb re-called the PCR reads with MiXCR. The sample records a few hundred thousand distinct CDR3 sequences, around 13% being singletons. Sequences were derived from PBMCs from the stem cell graft donor, sampled from the stem cell graft. These receptors were collected from a human donor who donated a stem cell graft to a child with combined immunodeficiency.

This clonotype has more than one count but fewer than ten. The rearrangement joins TRBV9 to TRBJ2-1, with a tentative D call TRBD2 (5 bases). CDR3 length equals 17 residues. In germline, CDR1 is SGDLS, CDR2 YYNGEE. Trimming removed 0 bases from V and 0 bases from J, with 13 bases in between. CDR3 residues: CASSVGSAIYSYNEQFF. In DNA, the CDR3 is TGTGCCAGCAGCGTAGGTAGCGCCATATACTCCTACAATGAGCAGTTCTTC.

This clonotype was observed a handful of times. V is TRBV7-8 and J is TRBJ2-1; maybe TRBD2 (6 bases). The CDR3 loop spans 15 amino acids. Trimming pared 3 bases from V and 6 bases from J, leaving 15 bases between. Per the germline V gene, CDR1 is SGHVS and CDR2 is FQNEAQ. The CDR3 reads CASSFTSRQGNEQFF. The CDR3 bases are TGTGCCAGCAGCTTTACTAGCCGCCAAGGCAATGAGCAGTTCTTC.

This clonotype was detected only a few times. The chain has TRBV4-2 and TRBJ1-2, with 9 bases identical to TRBD1. The J segment lost 1 base and the V segment lost 4 bases, leaving 4 bases of the junction unmatched. CDR3 length: 15 amino acids. The germline CDR1 and CDR2 sequences are LGHNA and YNFKEQ. Here the CDR3 reads CASSPDRGNNYGYTF. The CDR3 nucleotides read TGTGCCAGCAGCCCGGACAGGGGCAATAACTATGGCTACACCTTC.

In its sample, this clonotype was seen a few times. The rearrangement uses TRBV29-1 and TRBJ2-3; D not resolved. V shed 5 bases and J shed 5 bases, with 8 bases lying between them. The CDR3 is 11 residues long. Germline-derived CDR1 and CDR2 are SQVTM and ANQGSEA. The CDR3 here is CSVPRLDTQYF. DNA of the CDR3: TGCAGCGTTCCCAGACTAGATACGCAGTATTTT.

This chain joins TRBV7-9 and TRBJ2-7; maybe TRBD1 (6 bases). This CDR3 is built from 15 residues. The V and J ends lost 0 bases and 1 base respectively, with 10 bases between them. The germline V gene has CDR1 SEHNR and CDR2 FQNEAQ (reference sequence). The CDR3 sequence is CASSLAGTKSYEQYF. The DNA for the CDR3 is TGTGCCAGCAGCTTAGCCGGGACAAAGTCCTACGAGCAGTACTTC. Using reference TRBV7-9 and TRBJ2-7 for the parts outside the CDR3, the full variable domain is DTGVSQNPRHKITKRGQNVTFRCDPISEHNRLYWYRQTLGQGPEFLTYFQNEAQLEKSRLLSDRFSAERPKGSFSTLEIQRTEQGDSAMYLCASSLAGTKSYEQYFGPGTRLTVT.

The V call is TRBV2, the J call TRBJ2-7; 8 nucleotides line up with TRBD1. Germline assignment: CDR1 SNHLY and CDR2 FYNNEI. V gave up 4 bases and J gave up 7 bases; unmatched junction bases: 12. The CDR3 is 15 residues long. CDR3 nucleotides: TGTGCCAGCAGTGGCAGGGACAGGCGATCTGGGGAGCAGTACTTC. It codes for CASSGRDRRSGEQYF.

This chain uses TRBV30 with TRBJ2-7, with 7 bases matching TRBD2. V dropped 1 base and J dropped 5; count of bases not matched to a gene: 2. The CDR3 extends over 12 amino acids. Germline lookup yields CDR1 GTSNPN and CDR2 SVGIG (reference sequence). The CDR3 DNA reads as TGTGCCTGGAGTGCTAGCGGCAACGAGCAGTACTTC. This sequence encodes CAWSASGNEQYF. Drawing the rest from reference TRBV30 and TRBJ2-7, the complete variable domain is SQTIHQWPATLVQPVGSPLSLECTVEGTSNPNLYWYRQAAGRGLQLLFYSVGIGQISSEVPQNLSASRPQDRQFILSSKKLLLSDSGFYLCAWSASGNEQYFGPGTRLTVT.

This clonotype appeared a few times. The chain combines TRBV28 with TRBJ2-3; no definite D call. Germline CDR1 reads MDHEN; CDR2 reads SYDVKM. The germline V and J ends were trimmed by 5 bases and 8 bases, with 8 bases remaining between them. The CDR3 is 11 amino acids. The DNA of the CDR3 is TGTGCCAGCAGTCCGCGTAGTACGCAGTATTTT. Translation gives CASSPRSTQYF.

The chain recombines TRBV30 with TRBJ2-7, with D perhaps assigned TRBD1 or TRBD2 (5 bases each). Germline V gives CDR1 GTSNPN, CDR2 SVGIG (reference sequence). V was shortened by 4 bases and J by 0 bases, with 10 bases between the two germline ends. The CDR3 has 13 amino acids. The chain's CDR3 is CAWKKGTSYEQYF. CDR3 sequence (DNA): TGTGCCTGGAAGAAGGGGACCTCCTACGAGCAGTACTTC.

This chain uses TRBV7-9 with TRBJ2-1; perhaps TRBD2 as D (5 bases). Germline CDR1 reads SEHNR; CDR2 reads FQNEAQ (reference sequence). Trimming removed 4 bases from V and 0 bases from J, with 13 bases in between. CDR3 length: 16 residues. Here the CDR3 reads CASSYAAASSYNEQFF. For the CDR3, the DNA is TGTGCCAGCAGCTATGCAGCGGCCAGCTCCTACAATGAGCAGTTCTTC.

There are many counts of this clonotype. V is TRBV4-3 and J is TRBJ2-1, with D perhaps given as TRBD1 or TRBD2 (5 bases each). Germline values: CDR1 LGHNA, CDR2 YSLEER. The CDR3 has 16 amino acids. Trimming stripped 0 bases from V and 4 bases from J, with 13 bases between. The CDR3 nucleotides are TGCGCCAGCAGCCAAGACAGGTACGGGGCATACAATGAGCAGTTCTTC. Protein sequence: CASSQDRYGAYNEQFF.

This clonotype came up a few times. The chain links TRBV20-1 to TRBJ2-3; the D gene is possibly TRBD2 (5 bases). This CDR3 is 12 amino acids long. Germline CDR1 is DFQATT and CDR2 is SNEGSKA (reference sequence). V lost 3 bases to trimming and J lost 1 base, with 5 bases between them. CDR3 sequence reads: CSASGGTDTQYF. In DNA form, the CDR3 reads TGCAGTGCTAGCGGGGGCACAGATACGCAGTATTTT.

This clonotype showed up many times. V is TRBV12-3 or TRBV12-4 and J is TRBJ2-1, with 9 bases aligning to TRBD2. V lost 3 bases to trimming and J lost 9 bases; unmatched junction nucleotides: 6. The CDR3 length is 14 residues. DNA for the CDR3: TGTGCCAGCAGTTTCAGGGCGGGAGGGGGTGAGCAGTTCTTC. Encoded protein: CASSFRAGGGEQFF.

The chain couples TRBV27 to TRBJ1-1; no definite D call. Trimming cost V 6 bases and J 1 base, with 9 bases left between them. Looked up from germline, CDR1 is MNHEY and CDR2 is SMNVEV (reference sequence). CDR3 length equals 13 residues. The CDR3 bases are TGTGCCAGCAGGGGAAACTGGAACACTGAAGCTTTCTTT. Residues: CASRGNWNTEAFF.

This clonotype was seen more than once but under ten times. The chain couples TRBV2 to TRBJ2-3; no clear D. V was cut by 7 bases and J by 8 bases, with 10 bases left in between. The length of the CDR3 is 11 residues. Looked up from germline, CDR1 is SNHLY and CDR2 is FYNNEI. The CDR3, as DNA: TGTGCCAGCACCTTTCTGGGTACGCAGTATTTT. Translating it yields CASTFLGTQYF.

The chain carries TRBV9 and TRBJ2-2; tentatively, D is TRBD2 (6 bases). Germline CDR1 is SGDLS and CDR2 is YYNGEE. Trimming stripped 0 bases from V and 7 bases from J, with 16 bases between. The CDR3 is made up of 16 amino acids. The CDR3 spells CASSVGGGASVGELFF. CDR3 nucleotides: TGTGCCAGCAGCGTAGGGGGCGGGGCGTCCGTCGGGGAGCTGTTTTTT.

The chain couples TRBV6-5 to TRBJ1-1; 9 nucleotides agree with TRBD1. This CDR3 contains 15 residues. The germline CDR1 and CDR2 sequences are MNHEY and SVGAGI. Losses at the gene ends were 5 bases for V and 1 base for J; bases not matched to a gene: 5. CDR3 sequence (DNA): TGTGCCAGCAGTCCCGGGACAGGGTCGAACACTGAAGCTTTCTTT. This codes for CASSPGTGSNTEAFF.

The chain couples TRBV14 to TRBJ2-7; 7 bases are a match to TRBD1. This CDR3 region has 13 residues. With 4 bases clipped from V and 6 bases from J, the junction kept 6 bases outside the gene matches. CDR1 and CDR2 from the germline V gene are SGHDN and FVKESK. CDR3 protein: CASSLNRGTEQYF. CDR3 in DNA: TGTGCCAGCAGCCTCAACAGGGGTACCGAGCAGTACTTC.